This T cell receptor beta chain was profiled in a study of lymphopenia after photon versus proton radiotherapy. This clone has a handful of counts. Its antigen is unknown. Measured with immunoSEQ multiplex PCR; TCRdb has only the in-frame clones, and not every one. The profile covers nearly 25,000 clones, with nearly 85% appearing a single time and 21% taken by the ten largest. CDR1 and CDR2 (germline): LNHDA, SQIVND (reference sequence). This CDR3 region has 14 residues. The trim removed 6 bases at V and 2 bases at J, leaving 5 bases unmatched. Study outcomes and limitations: After lymphocyte nadir, photon-treated repertoires showed oligoclonal expansion, especially CD8+ Temra.

The TCR was taken from a woman between 65 and 79 years old with pancreatic cancer. The sample consisted of peripheral blood, taken from a patient treated with proton-based radiotherapy. This chain uses TRBV19 with TRBJ2-7, with TRBD1 identical over 9 bases. This chain's CDR3 is CASRTGQGPYEQYF. The CDR3 nucleotides read TGTGCCAGTAGAACCGGACAGGGGCCCTACGAGCAGTACTTC.